These T cell receptor beta chains were read from a single sample in a study of T cells in Graves' hyperthyroidism and ophthalmopathy. One entry per CDR3 protein results from TCRdb running MiXCR on the multiplex PCR reads. Among about 610,000 distinct CDR3 sequences listed, roughly 14% were seen once. The material sequenced was blood. These receptors were collected from a woman aged 40 to 50 with Graves' ophthalmopathy. Both conserved end residues are part of each CDR3. A D gene is named only where the DNA matches it firmly. The size field is filled for only some rows; it gives once, few, many or a size class.

>.|TRBV15|TRBJ1-1|.
TGTGCCACCAGCAGAGAAAAAGGAGTGAACACTGAAGCTTTCTTT
CATSREKGVNTEAFF
>many|TRBV28|TRBJ2-7|.
TGTGCCAGCAGTATACAGAGTTCCTACGAGCAGTACTTC
CASSIQSSYEQYF
>many|TRBV11-1|TRBJ1-2|.
TGTGCCAGCAGCCCCCGGGACAATTTCTCTTTAAGGGGCTACACCTTC
CASSPRDNFSLRGYTF
>many|TRBV7-3|TRBJ2-2|.
TGTGCCAGCAGCGCGACGCGGGGGGAGCTGTTTTTT
CASSATRGELFF
>many|TRBV6-5|TRBJ2-7|.
TGTGCCAGCAGTTACCGAGGGACCTCATACGAGCAGTACTTC
CASSYRGTSYEQYF
>few|TRBV4-2|TRBJ1-2|TRBD1
TGTGCCAGCAGCCGCGTACTCGCAGGGGGGGCGGACTATGGCTACACCTTC
CASSRVLAGGADYGYTF
>.|TRBV6-1|TRBJ2-7|TRBD1
TGTGCCAGCAGCCTCCCGACAGGGGACGACGAGCAGTACTTC
CASSLPTGDDEQYF
>.|TRBV7-2|TRBJ2-4|TRBD1
TGTGCCAGCAGTCCACAGGGGGCACTAGCCAAAAACATTCAGTACTTC
CASSPQGALAKNIQYF
>many|TRBV7-8|TRBJ2-3|.
TGTGCCAGCAGCATAGCAATGCGACAGTTAAGCACAGATACGCAGTATTTT
CASSIAMRQLSTDTQYF
>many|TRBV7-6|TRBJ1-2|.
TGTGCCAGCAGCTTAGCGGTTCCAGGTCAAGGCGCCTCCGACTATGGCTACACCTTC
CASSLAVPGQGASDYGYTF
>many|TRBV28|TRBJ2-7|TRBD2
TGTGCCAGCAGTTCCCCCTCGCGGGAGATCGACGAGCAGTACTTC
CASSSPSREIDEQYF
>many|TRBV11-2|TRBJ1-2|.
TGTGCCAGCAGTTCACTTAAGGGGTACGATGGCTACACCTTC
CASSSLKGYDGYTF
>many|TRBV6-4|TRBJ1-2|TRBD1
TGTGCCAGCAGACCCGGGACAGGGGGCCTTCTACGCTATGGCTACACCTTC
CASRPGTGGLLRYGYTF
>.|TRBV10-3|TRBJ2-2|.
TGTGCCATCAAGGGCGGAGACACCGGGGAGCTGTTTTTT
CAIKGGDTGELFF
>many|TRBV20-1|TRBJ2-7|.
TGCAGTGCTAGATCATTTAGAAGCTACGAGCAGTACTTC
CSARSFRSYEQYF
>few|TRBV20-1|TRBJ1-6|.
TGCAGTGCTAGCCCTGGGGGGGTAGGGAATTCACCCCTCCACTTT
CSASPGGVGNSPLHF